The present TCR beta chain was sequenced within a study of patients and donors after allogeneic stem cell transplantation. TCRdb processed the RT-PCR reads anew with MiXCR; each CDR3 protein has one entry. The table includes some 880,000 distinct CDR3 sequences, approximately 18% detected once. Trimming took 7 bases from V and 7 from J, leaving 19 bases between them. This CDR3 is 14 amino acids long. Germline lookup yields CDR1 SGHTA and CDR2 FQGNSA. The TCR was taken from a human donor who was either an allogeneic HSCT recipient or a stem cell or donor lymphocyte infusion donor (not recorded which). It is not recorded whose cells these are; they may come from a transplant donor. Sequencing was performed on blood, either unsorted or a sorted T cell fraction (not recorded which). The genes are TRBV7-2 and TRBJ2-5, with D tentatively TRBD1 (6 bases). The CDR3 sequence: CASIRSAGVGTQYF. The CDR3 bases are TGTGCCAGCATTAGGTCGGCAGGGGTGGGGACCCAGTACTTC.